This paragraph covers one TCR beta chain sequence. These data are taken from a study of CD8 T cells in Susac syndrome. The V gene end was trimmed by 2 bases and the J gene end by 2 bases; junction bases not matched to a gene: 3. The CDR3 runs 15 residues. CDR1 is WSHSY, CDR2 SAAADI, per germline. Reverse transcription of roughly 0.45 to 1 ug RNA used random hexamers. Across 54 Vbeta and 13 Jbeta, immunoSEQ multiplex PCR amplified TCR beta CDR3. TCRdb re-called the immunoSEQ multiplex PCR reads with MiXCR, one entry per CDR3 protein. The sample shows under 95,000 distinct CDR3 sequences, 95% of them seen only once.

Sequenced: CD8+ T cells from PBMCs. The J gene is TRBJ2-7, the V gene TRBV10-2; 10 bases are a match to TRBD2. The sequence derives from a human donor with Susac syndrome. The CDR3 region is CASSETSGNTYEQYF. CDR3 nucleotide sequence: TGCGCCAGCAGTGAGACTAGCGGGAACACCTACGAGCAGTACTTC.